Shown below are 17 T cell receptor beta chains from a single sample sequenced in a study of stem cell transplantation in POMP-related autoinflammatory disease. Clones were sequenced by immunoSEQ multiplex PCR, and TCRdb holds only the in-frame ones, with some missing. The data show about 1,100 clones, 55% to 80% seen once. Material for sequencing was CD8+ T cells from PBMCs. These TCRs come from a human donor in good health.

The chain joins TRBV7-9 to TRBJ2-2; 8 positions match TRBD1. The junction had 5 bases not matched to a gene; V was cut back by 5 bases and J by 3 bases. Per germline, CDR1 SEHNR and CDR2 FQNEAQ (reference sequence). The CDR3 consists of 15 residues. Here the CDR3 DNA reads TGTGCCAGCAGCCCTGGACAGGGCGACACCGGGGAGCTGTTTTTT. As protein: CASSPGQGDTGELFF.

CDR3 loop: CASREASGILYNEQFF. The CDR3 bases are TGTGCCAGCAGAGAGGCTAGCGGGATACTATACAATGAGCAGTTCTTC. The chain is built from TRBV2 and TRBJ2-1; 9 positions agree with TRBD2. The germline V gene has CDR1 SNHLY and CDR2 FYNNEI. The CDR3 has 16 amino acids. The V and J ends lost 6 bases and 4 bases, in that order; junction bases with no gene match: 10.

This chain links TRBV6-1 with TRBJ2-3; TRBD1 matches at 12 bases. Germline V gene sequence: CDR1 MNHNS, CDR2 SASEGT. With V trimmed by 4 bases and J by 2 bases, 4 bases remained unmatched. CDR3 length: 16 amino acids. The CDR3 loop is CASSGGQGANTDTQYF. In DNA form, the CDR3 reads TGTGCCAGCAGTGGGGGACAGGGGGCGAACACAGATACGCAGTATTTT.

This clone was counted a single time. The chain joins TRBV27 to TRBJ2-1, with TRBD2 identical over 8 bases. J was trimmed by 2 bases and V by 8 bases; bases with no gene match: 5. CDR1 is MNHEY, CDR2 SMNVEV, per germline (reference sequence). This CDR3 spans 14 amino acids. The CDR3 spells CASGGLGAYNEQFF. DNA for the CDR3: TGTGCCAGCGGGGGACTAGGGGCCTACAATGAGCAGTTCTTC.

The genes are TRBV4-1 and TRBJ1-2; D ambiguous. V dropped 2 bases and J dropped 8 bases, with 15 bases sitting between them. In germline, CDR1 is MGHRA, CDR2 YSYEKL. CDR3 size: 14 residues. The CDR3 sequence: CASSQLLGNHGYTF. The CDR3 coding sequence is TGCGCCAGCAGCCAACTACTCGGGAACCACGGCTACACCTTC.

The V call is TRBV14, the J call TRBJ2-7; no clear D gene. CDR1 is SGHDN and CDR2 is FVKESK in the germline V gene. The CDR3 spans 14 residues. The V and J ends lost 4 bases and 5 bases respectively, with 15 bases between them. The CDR3: CASSPGWADHEQYF. The CDR3 DNA reads as TGTGCCAGCAGCCCAGGTTGGGCAGACCACGAGCAGTACTTC.

This chain joins TRBV28 and TRBJ2-3; D might be TRBD2 (5 bases). The CDR3 is made up of 16 amino acids. Germline V gives CDR1 MDHEN, CDR2 SYDVKM. Between the trimmed V and J ends, which lost 5 bases and 0 bases, there was a span of 15 bases. The DNA of the CDR3 is TGTGCCAGCAGTCGGCCTCGGGATGAGAGCACAGATACGCAGTATTTT. Its protein is CASSRPRDESTDTQYF. Looking up the rest from reference TRBV28 and TRBJ2-3 gives the full variable domain: DVKVTQSSRYLVKRTGEKVFLECVQDMDHENMFWYRQDPGLGLRLIYFSYDVKMKEKGDIPEGYSVSREKKERFSLILESASTNQTSMYLCASSRPRDESTDTQYFGPGTRLTVL.

V and J are TRBV6-5 and TRBJ2-5; no reliable D call. V was pared by 8 bases and J by 3 bases, with 16 bases between. CDR1 is MNHEY and CDR2 is SVGAGI in the germline V gene. The CDR3 consists of 14 residues. DNA of the CDR3: TGTGCCAGCCCAATTACCACGGAAGAAGAGACCCAGTACTTC. Residues: CASPITTEEETQYF.

This clone was observed a handful of times. This chain uses TRBV7-6 with TRBJ2-3; D gene unclear. V was trimmed by 2 bases and J by 11 bases, leaving 8 bases between them. CDR1 and CDR2 from the germline V gene are SGHVS and FNYEAQ. CDR3 size: 11 residues. Written as DNA, the CDR3 is TGTGCCAGCAGCTTAAATGATGTGCAGTATTTT. This codes for CASSLNDVQYF. The whole variable domain, filled in from reference TRBV7-6 and TRBJ2-3, reads GAGVSQSPRYKVTKRGQDVALRCDPISGHVSLYWYRQALGQGPEFLTYFNYEAQQDKSGLPNDRFSAERPEGSISTLTIQRTEQRDSAMYRCASSLNDVQYFGPGTRLTVL.

This chain connects TRBV5-8 to TRBJ1-1; 7 nucleotides line up with TRBD1. Germline CDR1 SGHTS, CDR2 YDEGEE. V gave up 5 bases and J gave up 4 bases; unmatched junction bases: 8. The CDR3 sequence is 14 residues long. The CDR3 DNA reads TGTGCCAGCAGAGCAGACAGGGTTTTCACTGAAGCTTTCTTT. Translating gives CASRADRVFTEAFF.

This clone was seen more than once but under ten times. The rearrangement links TRBV6-4 to TRBJ2-3, with 10 bases aligning to TRBD2. Germline V CDR1 and CDR2: MRHNA, SNTAGT. This CDR3 is built from 14 residues. The junction had 1 base not matched to a gene; V was cut back by 5 bases and J by 2 bases. In nucleotides, the CDR3 is TGTGCCAGCAGTAGCGGGGGGGCCACAGATACGCAGTATTTT. This codes for CASSSGGATDTQYF.

The gene calls are TRBV6-6 and TRBJ2-3, with unresolved D. The V and J ends lost 2 bases and 2 bases respectively, with 5 bases between them. The CDR3 extends over 13 amino acids. Per germline, CDR1 MNHNY and CDR2 SVGAGI (reference sequence). This CDR3 is CASSYRVTDTQYF. In nucleotides, the CDR3 is TGTGCCAGCAGTTACAGGGTCACAGATACGCAGTATTTT.

CDR3: CASSEVGGGVYNEQFF. As DNA, the CDR3 is TGTGCCAGCAGTGAAGTGGGCGGGGGGGTATACAATGAGCAGTTCTTC. This chain joins TRBV6-1 and TRBJ2-1; 9 bases are a match to TRBD2. Germline lookup yields CDR1 MNHNS and CDR2 SASEGT. The CDR3 length is 16 residues. The junction had 5 bases not matched to a gene; V was cut back by 1 base and J by 4 bases.

This clone qualifies as medium-sized. The chain recombines TRBV27 with TRBJ1-1; 8 bases line up with TRBD1. J lost 0 bases, V lost 5 bases, and 5 bases had no gene match. The CDR3 consists of 15 residues. The germline CDR1 and CDR2 sequences are MNHEY and SMNVEV (reference sequence). For the CDR3, the DNA is TGTGCCAGCAGTCCTGGGACAGGTATGAACACTGAAGCTTTCTTT. Encoded protein: CASSPGTGMNTEAFF.

The CDR3 sequence is CASTQRGFAGANSPLHF. The CDR3 DNA reads TGTGCCAGCACACAAAGGGGTTTTGCAGGCGCCAATTCACCCCTCCACTTT. The V and J genes are TRBV27 and TRBJ1-6, with D perhaps matching TRBD1 (5 bases). V dropped 7 bases and J dropped 7 bases, with 23 bases sitting between them. The CDR3 extends over 17 amino acids. Germline-derived CDR1 and CDR2 are MNHEY and SMNVEV (reference sequence).

This clone has only one observation. The gene calls are TRBV4-2 and TRBJ2-7; perhaps TRBD1 as D (5 bases). The V and J ends lost 0 bases and 0 bases respectively, with 9 bases between them. This CDR3 has 15 residues. The germline CDR1 and CDR2 sequences are LGHNA and YNFKEQ. CDR3 loop: CASSQEGDNSYEQYF. DNA of the CDR3: TGTGCCAGCAGCCAAGAAGGGGATAACTCCTACGAGCAGTACTTC.

V gene TRBV19 combines with J gene TRBJ2-1; 8 bases are shared with TRBD1. The germline V gene has CDR1 LNHDA and CDR2 SQIVND (reference sequence). The ends lost 5 bases at V and 5 bases at J; junction bases unmatched: 11. This CDR3 is built from 16 residues. The DNA of the CDR3 is TGTGCCAGTAGTGGCCATCGGACAGGGAAACACAATGAGCAGTTCTTC. This codes for CASSGHRTGKHNEQFF.